The 30 T cell receptor beta chains listed next were all sequenced from one sample in a study of T-cell reconstitution after alpha-beta-depleted transplantation in children (dated by TCRdb to the mid-2010s). The treatment or condition label corresponds to: allogeneic hematopoietic cell transplantation with graft depleted of TCRalphabeta T cells and CD19 B cells. Library creation used PCR. Data came from an Illumina HiSeq 2500. TCR library preparation used molecular barcoding, with unique molecular identifiers applied to normalize quantification of the TCRbeta repertoire. TCRdb reprocessed the public reads (quality trimming at Q25 with fastp, clone calling with MiXCR) and kept in-frame beta chains. Here each entry gathers all rows of one CDR3 protein and keeps the most common genes and DNA. In this sample the table shows fewer than 700,000 distinct CDR3 sequences, roughly 23% of which occur a single time. Approximately 14% of the sample is in the top ten clones.

The material sequenced was PBMCs, mostly from graft donor cells, taken 360 days after TCRalphabeta/CD19-depleted stem cell transplant. The receptor set was obtained from a boy in the first two years of life who had a stem cell transplant for acute myeloid leukemia, so the T cells may come from the graft donor.

This sequence joins TRBV20-1 and TRBJ2-3, with TRBD1 identical over 12 bases. CDR1 and CDR2 (germline): DFQATT, SNEGSKA (reference sequence). The junction had 4 bases not matched to a gene; V was cut back by 6 bases and J by 0 bases. The CDR3 has 15 residues. The CDR3 DNA sequence: TGCAGTGCCCTGGGACAGGGGGCTAGCACAGATACGCAGTATTTT. Translated: CSALGQGASTDTQYF.

The sample holds many counts of this clonotype. The chain is built from TRBV5-1 and TRBJ2-1, with a possible D match to TRBD1 (5 bases). CDR3 length: 14 amino acids. The germline V gene encodes CDR1 SGHRS and CDR2 YFSETQ. V was pared by 4 bases and J by 3 bases, with 11 bases between. The CDR3 region has the DNA TGCGCCAGCAGCATACAGGACATCTACAATGAGCAGTTCTTC. Its translation: CASSIQDIYNEQFF.

The CDR3 bases are TGTGCCAGCAGCTTACTCGCTGAAGCTTTCTTT. This codes for CASSLLAEAFF. J is TRBJ1-1 and V is TRBV7-2; D uncertain. In germline, CDR1 is SGHTA, CDR2 FQGNSA. Trimming removed 2 bases at V and 6 bases at J, with 4 bases between. CDR3 size: 11 residues.

This clonotype was counted many times. The chain has TRBV12-3 or TRBV12-4 and TRBJ2-1; 11 bases are a match to TRBD2. CDR3 size: 17 residues. Trimming removed 4 bases from V and 4 bases from J; junction bases left unmatched: 9. Here the CDR3 reads CASSSASGGHFYNEQFF. DNA of the CDR3: TGTGCCAGCAGTTCCGCTAGCGGGGGGCACTTTTACAATGAGCAGTTCTTC.

The chain is built from TRBV6-5 and TRBJ1-1, with D possibly matching TRBD1 (5 bases). From germline, CDR1 is MNHEY and CDR2 SVGAGI. CDR3 size: 17 residues. V was clipped by 2 bases and J by 0 bases, with 16 bases between them. The CDR3 spells CASSYLGGASMNTEAFF. The CDR3, as DNA: TGTGCCAGCAGTTACCTCGGAGGGGCTTCGATGAACACTGAAGCTTTCTTT.

This clonotype was seen a handful of times. This chain joins TRBV20-1 and TRBJ2-4; 9 positions agree with TRBD1. This CDR3 contains 12 residues. J was trimmed by 8 bases and V by 5 bases; bases with no gene match: 4. Per the germline V gene, CDR1 is DFQATT and CDR2 is SNEGSKA (reference sequence). Here the CDR3 reads CSAADRGDIQYF. In nucleotides, the CDR3 is TGCAGTGCTGCGGACAGGGGTGACATTCAGTACTTC.

This clonotype was counted many times. The chain uses TRBV20-1 and TRBJ2-3; the match to TRBD1 covers 8 bases. This CDR3 contains 14 residues. The V and J ends lost 3 bases and 3 bases, in that order; junction bases with no gene match: 5. The germline CDR1 and CDR2 sequences are DFQATT and SNEGSKA (reference sequence). The CDR3 is CSASEDRATDTQYF. CDR3 nucleotides: TGCAGTGCTAGCGAGGACAGGGCTACAGATACGCAGTATTTT.

The chain couples TRBV6-2 or TRBV6-3 to TRBJ2-1; D possibly corresponds to TRBD2 (6 bases). The germline gives CDR1 MNHEY, CDR2 SVGEGT. V lost 8 bases and J lost 4, with 12 bases in between. This CDR3 comprises 13 residues. The chain's CDR3 is CASRRGYYNEQFF. In nucleotides, the CDR3 is TGTGCCAGCCGACGGGGGTATTACAATGAGCAGTTCTTC.

This clonotype has a count of ten or more. The chain combines TRBV12-3 or TRBV12-4 with TRBJ2-6; TRBD1 aligns across 7 bases. The CDR3 spans 15 residues. Trimming at V came to 6 bases and at J to 2 bases, leaving 4 bases not matched to a gene. CDR3 loop: CASRTGSPGANVLTF. The CDR3 DNA sequence: TGTGCCAGCAGGACAGGGAGCCCTGGGGCCAACGTCCTGACTTTC.

This clonotype has more than one count but fewer than ten. The V and J genes are TRBV28 and TRBJ1-6; 8 bases agree with TRBD1. The ends lost 4 bases at V and 5 bases at J; junction bases unmatched: 7. The CDR3 has 16 amino acids. Germline V gives CDR1 MDHEN, CDR2 SYDVKM. The CDR3: CASSYPRGLNNSPLHF. The CDR3 bases are TGTGCCAGCAGTTACCCCAGGGGGCTGAATAATTCACCCCTCCACTTT.

The sample holds a few counts of this clonotype. The gene calls are TRBV12-3 or TRBV12-4 and TRBJ1-2; the D is unclear. The V gene lost 3 bases and the J gene lost 7 bases, with 12 bases spanning the gap. This CDR3 has 13 amino acids. The CDR3: CASSFGLAGGYTF. CDR3 bases: TGTGCCAGCAGTTTCGGCCTTGCTGGTGGCTACACCTTC.

There are a few counts of this clonotype. V and J are TRBV15 and TRBJ2-2, with D unclear. Between the trimmed V and J ends, which lost 8 bases and 4 bases, there was a span of 11 bases. The germline V gene encodes CDR1 LNHNV and CDR2 YYDKDF (reference sequence). CDR3 length: 13 residues. CDR3 sequence reads: CATVEVGTGELFF. CDR3 DNA sequence: TGTGCCACCGTTGAGGTTGGCACCGGGGAGCTGTTTTTT.

This clonotype was seen many times. The gene calls are TRBV20-1 and TRBJ1-1; tentatively, D is TRBD1 (5 bases). The germline CDR1 and CDR2 sequences are DFQATT and SNEGSKA (reference sequence). The CDR3 totals 12 residues. Deletions cut 6 bases from V and 4 bases from J, with 12 bases between. The CDR3 DNA sequence: TGCAGTGCCTTGGACGGGGGCACTGAAGCTTTCTTT. It translates to CSALDGGTEAFF.

This clonotype was counted ten times or more. The chain recombines TRBV4-1 with TRBJ2-1; unclear D gene. The CDR3 spans 15 residues. V lost 1 base and J 0 bases, leaving 7 bases between the germline ends. Germline V CDR1 and CDR2: MGHRA, YSYEKL. The DNA of the CDR3 is TGCGCCAGCAGCCAAGCGCCGGGCTCCTACAATGAGCAGTTCTTC. Encoded protein: CASSQAPGSYNEQFF.

This sequence joins TRBV24-1 and TRBJ2-3, with no clear D. The CDR3 has 12 amino acids. Trimming removed 9 bases from V and 2 bases from J, with 8 bases in between. Germline lookup yields CDR1 KGHDR and CDR2 SFDVKD. As DNA, the CDR3 is TGTGCCACCGGCCAGGACACAGATACGCAGTATTTT. Translated, it gives CATGQDTDTQYF.

The chain has TRBV12-3 or TRBV12-4 and TRBJ2-3; D is perhaps TRBD2 (7 bases). The CDR3 consists of 15 residues. V gave up 4 bases and J gave up 0 bases, with 11 bases separating them. In DNA form, the CDR3 reads TGTGCCAGCAGTTGGGGGGGGGCCAGCACAGATACGCAGTATTTT. It codes for CASSWGGASTDTQYF.

This clonotype has just a few counts. The chain recombines TRBV29-1 with TRBJ1-5; no clear D. Germline loops: CDR1 SQVTM, CDR2 ANQGSEA. The V end was cut by 7 bases, the J end by 0 bases, with 10 bases between. The CDR3 loop spans 13 amino acids. The CDR3 is CSAQENSNQPQHF. The CDR3, as DNA: TGCAGCGCTCAAGAAAATAGCAATCAGCCCCAGCATTTT.

This clonotype turned up a few times. The J gene is TRBJ2-6, the V gene TRBV7-9; D may be TRBD2 (6 bases). Germline-derived CDR1 and CDR2 are SEHNR and FQNEAQ (reference sequence). The germline V and J ends were trimmed by 2 bases and 0 bases, with 11 bases remaining between them. The CDR3 covers 17 residues. The CDR3 spells CASSLRGGVSGANVLTF. DNA for the CDR3: TGTGCCAGCAGCTTAAGGGGCGGGGTCTCTGGGGCCAACGTCCTGACTTTC.

The CDR3: CSARGDRVYEQYV. The CDR3 DNA reads TGCAGTGCTAGGGGGGACCGGGTCTACGAGCAGTACGTC. The rearrangement uses TRBV20-1 and TRBJ2-7; D may correspond to TRBD1 or TRBD2 (5 bases each). CDR3 size: 13 residues. Germline values: CDR1 DFQATT, CDR2 SNEGSKA (reference sequence). V was shortened by 3 bases and J by 3 bases, with 12 bases between the two germline ends.

The chain links TRBV6-5 to TRBJ2-3, with D possibly being TRBD2 (6 bases). Germline V gene sequence: CDR1 MNHEY, CDR2 SVGAGI. V lost 4 bases and J lost 2, with 22 bases in between. CDR3 size: 18 residues. DNA for the CDR3: TGTGCCAGCAGTTTGGGGAGTTCGTGGAGGGGCTACACAGATACGCAGTATTTT. It yields the protein CASSLGSSWRGYTDTQYF.

The J gene is TRBJ1-1, the V gene TRBV12-3 or TRBV12-4; D gene ambiguous. V lost 4 bases and J lost 1, with 7 bases in between. The CDR3 has 13 residues. In DNA form, the CDR3 reads TGTGCCAGCAGTTCCACCTGGAACACTGAAGCTTTCTTT. Amino acid sequence: CASSSTWNTEAFF.

This clonotype was counted many times. The chain carries TRBV11-2 and TRBJ2-5, with unresolved D. V lost 0 bases and J 2 bases, leaving 7 bases between the germline ends. Germline values: CDR1 SGHAT, CDR2 FQNNGV. This CDR3 contains 14 residues. The DNA of the CDR3 is TGTGCCAGCAGCTTAGAGAGACGGCAAGAGACCCAGTACTTC. Amino acids: CASSLERRQETQYF.

V and J are TRBV20-1 and TRBJ1-4; no reliable D call. This CDR3 has 12 residues. Trimming removed 5 bases from V and 8 bases from J, with 12 bases in between. Germline V lookup: CDR1 DFQATT, CDR2 SNEGSKA (reference sequence). The CDR3, as DNA: TGCAGTGCTCCCTTCCGGACCGAAAAACTGTTTTTT. It specifies CSAPFRTEKLFF.

V usage is TRBV28 and J usage is TRBJ2-7; a possible D gene is TRBD1 (5 bases). The length of the CDR3 is 13 residues. V was trimmed by 6 bases and J by 1 base, leaving 10 bases between them. CDR1 is MDHEN and CDR2 is SYDVKM in the germline V gene. CDR3 residues: CASRPDTSYEQYV. CDR3 DNA: TGTGCCAGCAGACCGGACACTTCCTACGAGCAGTACGTC.

This clonotype was detected only once. The V and J genes are TRBV27 and TRBJ2-1; 8 bases align to TRBD2. CDR1 and CDR2 from the germline V gene are MNHEY and SMNVEV (reference sequence). There are 11 residues in the CDR3. The V segment lost 5 bases and the J segment 15 bases; nucleotides outside the gene matches: 6. The CDR3 is CASSLGRGVFF. As DNA, the CDR3 is TGTGCCAGCAGTCTGGGGCGGGGGGTGTTCTTC.

The rearrangement uses TRBV12-3 or TRBV12-4 and TRBJ2-7; unclear D gene. The length of the CDR3 is 14 residues. V shed 3 bases and J shed 3 bases, with 12 bases lying between them. CDR3 sequence: CASSLAGVGYEQYF. The CDR3 DNA sequence: TGTGCCAGCAGTTTGGCTGGTGTAGGCTACGAGCAGTACTTC.

In its sample, this clonotype was seen a few times. A read error is likely, as this CDR3 ends without the conserved phenylalanine or tryptophan. V gene TRBV5-1 combines with J gene TRBJ2-7; no clear D gene. Germline V lookup: CDR1 SGHRS, CDR2 YFSETQ. V was cut by 4 bases and J by 4 bases, with 15 bases left in between. There are 14 residues in the CDR3. The CDR3 coding sequence is TGCGCCAGCAGCCCCCGACTGAGAACGTACGAGCAGTACCTC. Translated, it gives CASSPRLRTYEQYL.

This clonotype was observed a few times. The chain recombines TRBV29-1 with TRBJ2-1; TRBD2 might be the D (5 bases). This CDR3 has 15 amino acids. Germline CDR1 reads SQVTM; CDR2 reads ANQGSEA. Trimming pared 4 bases from V and 6 bases from J, leaving 19 bases between. The CDR3 coding sequence is TGCAGCGTTGGAGGAGGACCAGATCCCGTCAATGAGCAGTTCTTC. Amino acid sequence: CSVGGGPDPVNEQFF.

There are many counts of this clonotype. V usage is TRBV29-1 and J usage is TRBJ2-1; D is ambiguous. The CDR3 spans 13 residues. Trimming left V 7 bases short and J 0 bases short, with 10 bases between. CDR1 is SQVTM and CDR2 is ANQGSEA in the germline V gene. CDR3 residues: CSARHLSYNEQFF. CDR3 DNA: TGCAGCGCCCGACACCTCTCCTACAATGAGCAGTTCTTC.

This clonotype was observed many times. The genes are TRBV20-1 and TRBJ1-5, with TRBD1 matching over 8 bases. The trim removed 6 bases at V and 6 bases at J, leaving 10 bases unmatched. Germline CDR1 and CDR2: DFQATT and SNEGSKA (reference sequence). This CDR3 is 14 amino acids long. This chain's CDR3 is CSANPGQGSQPQHF. The CDR3 nucleotides are TGCAGTGCCAATCCCGGACAGGGAAGTCAGCCCCAGCATTTT.